The 19 T cell receptor beta chains presented below share a single source sample, sequenced in a study of T cells after yellow fever vaccination. TCRdb re-analysed the 5' RACE reads in MiXCR, keeping a single row per CDR3 protein. The table shows approximately 300,000 distinct CDR3 sequences, with 7.5% to 9% occurring only once. Sequenced material: PBMCs, taken on the day of the first yellow fever vaccination. The receptors derive from a man between 18 and 35 years old who received the YFV17D yellow fever vaccine.

The table lists this clonotype with many counts. The chain recombines TRBV19 with TRBJ2-7; D is ambiguous. The V gene's germline CDR1 is LNHDA and CDR2 SQIVND (reference sequence). This CDR3 comprises 14 residues. Between the trimmed V and J ends, which lost 1 base and 7 bases, there was a span of 14 bases. CDR3 DNA sequence: TGTGCCAGTAGTATAGGGGAAAATCTACGAGAGCAGTACTTC. Its translation is CASSIGENLREQYF.

The V and J genes are TRBV4-3 and TRBJ2-1; 8 bases match TRBD1. CDR1 is LGHNA, CDR2 YSLEER, per germline. The CDR3 has 16 amino acids. J was trimmed by 4 bases and V by 4 bases; bases with no gene match: 9. The DNA of the CDR3 is TGCGCCAGCAGCCCAAGAGCGCAGGGGGCATACAATGAGCAGTTCTTC. Translating it yields CASSPRAQGAYNEQFF.

The rearrangement joins TRBV6-2 or TRBV6-3 to TRBJ1-2; TRBD1 aligns across 7 bases. This CDR3 has 15 amino acids. Trimming took 7 bases from V and 5 from J; bases not matched to a gene: 13. Germline CDR1 MNHEY, CDR2 SVGEGT. The CDR3 protein is CASTVTETGFYGYTF. CDR3 DNA: TGTGCCAGCACCGTAACGGAGACAGGGTTTTATGGCTACACCTTC.

This clonotype was seen a few times. This chain joins TRBV9 and TRBJ1-5; a weak D match, TRBD1 (5 bases). Germline CDR1 is SGDLS and CDR2 is YYNGEE. The CDR3 has 15 amino acids. Trimming took off 4 bases at V and 3 bases at J, with 14 bases between the two ends. CDR3 in amino acids: CASSSRGGYNQPQHF. The CDR3 region has the DNA TGTGCCAGCAGCTCGAGGGGAGGGTACAATCAGCCCCAGCATTTT.

The chain combines TRBV29-1 with TRBJ1-1; perhaps TRBD1 as D (6 bases). V was shortened by 5 bases and J by 0 bases, with 13 bases between the two germline ends. The germline gives CDR1 SQVTM, CDR2 ANQGSEA. This CDR3 has 14 residues. This CDR3 reads CSVIRGGVNTEAFF. The CDR3 DNA is TGCAGCGTTATCAGGGGCGGGGTGAACACTGAAGCTTTCTTT.

This clonotype was seen a handful of times. The chain recombines TRBV27 with TRBJ2-7; D is unresolved. Germline CDR1 reads MNHEY; CDR2 reads SMNVEV (reference sequence). Trimming stripped 3 bases from V and 3 bases from J, with 9 bases between. The CDR3 runs to 13 residues. The CDR3 DNA follows: TGTGCCAGCAGTTTTACGAGCCTCTACGAGCAGTACTTC. It yields the protein CASSFTSLYEQYF.

The J gene is TRBJ2-5, the V gene TRBV6-1; 8 positions match TRBD2. The germline CDR1 and CDR2 sequences are MNHNS and SASEGT. V shed 7 bases, J shed 3 bases, and the junction held 7 bases outside the gene matches. The CDR3 runs 14 residues. This CDR3 reads CASNGGGREETQYF. The CDR3 bases are TGTGCCAGCAACGGCGGGGGGCGGGAAGAGACCCAGTACTTC.

This clonotype was counted only a few times. The CDR3, as DNA: TGTGCCAGCAGCGCAGCTGGGGCGGCCAAAAACATTCAGTACTTC. It encodes CASSAAGAAKNIQYF. V and J are TRBV7-9 and TRBJ2-4, with TRBD1 as a possible D gene (5 bases). V lost 5 bases to trimming and J lost 1 base, with 12 bases between them. The germline V gene has CDR1 SEHNR and CDR2 FQNEAQ (reference sequence). This CDR3 spans 15 amino acids.

The chain uses TRBV12-3 or TRBV12-4 and TRBJ2-1, with 8 positions matching TRBD1. After removal of 5 bases from V and 10 bases from J, the junction contained 16 bases not matched to a gene. The CDR3 loop spans 16 amino acids. DNA of the CDR3: TGTGCCAGCAGTGCCCCGGGACAGGCAACTGGGGGGGAGCAGTTCTTC. Residues: CASSAPGQATGGEQFF.

This clonotype was observed a handful of times. The gene calls are TRBV5-4 and TRBJ2-3; no reliable D call. The germline V gene encodes CDR1 SGHNT and CDR2 YYREEE (reference sequence). This CDR3 is 13 amino acids long. Trimming cost V 2 bases and J 8 bases, with 12 bases left between them. CDR3 coding DNA: TGTGCCAGCAGCTTCTCAGGCTCGAGTACGCAGTATTTT. This codes for CASSFSGSSTQYF. Full variable domain (outside the CDR3, taken from reference TRBV5-4 and TRBJ2-3): ETGVTQSPTHLIKTRGQQVTLRCSSQSGHNTVSWYQQALGQGPQFIFQYYREEENGRGNFPPRFSGLQFPNYSSELNVNALELDDSALYLCASSFSGSSTQYFGPGTRLTVL.

This clonotype has only a few counts. The chain has TRBV20-1 and TRBJ2-3; D not resolved. Germline values: CDR1 DFQATT, CDR2 SNEGSKA (reference sequence). The CDR3 totals 13 residues. V was shortened by 4 bases and J by 3 bases, with 11 bases between the two germline ends. CDR3 DNA: TGCAGTGCTATAGATGTTCGGACAGATACGCAGTATTTT. Translating it yields CSAIDVRTDTQYF.

This chain links TRBV4-2 with TRBJ1-4; no clear D gene. The V gene's germline CDR1 is LGHNA and CDR2 YNFKEQ. The CDR3 is 15 residues long. Trimming pared 1 base from V and 8 bases from J, leaving 14 bases between. The CDR3 region has the DNA TGTGCCAGCAGCCAAGTGCATGAAAGTGAGGAAAAACTGTTTTTT. Protein: CASSQVHESEEKLFF.

This clonotype was observed a few times. The chain recombines TRBV24-1 with TRBJ2-2, with 8 bases lining up with TRBD1. The V segment lost 2 bases and the J segment 8 bases; nucleotides outside the gene matches: 6. This CDR3 has 15 amino acids. The V gene's germline CDR1 is KGHDR and CDR2 SFDVKD. CDR3 nucleotides: TGTGCCACCAGTGATTCGAGACAGGGGTCTGGGGAGCTGTTTTTT. It encodes CATSDSRQGSGELFF.

The sample holds a few counts of this clonotype. This chain links TRBV5-5 with TRBJ1-2; a weak D match, TRBD1 (6 bases). This CDR3 region has 16 residues. Looked up from germline, CDR1 is SGHKS and CDR2 is YYEKEE (reference sequence). With 2 bases removed from V and 4 bases from J, the gap between germline ends came to 18 bases. CDR3 protein: CASSLSGEIHIYGYTF. In DNA form, the CDR3 reads TGTGCCAGCAGCTTATCAGGGGAAATTCATATCTATGGCTACACCTTC.

A note on this clonotype: Sequence at one end of the junction differs from germline and may be a read error. The rearrangement uses TRBV7-2 and TRBJ1-1, with D perhaps TRBD1 (6 bases). The CDR3 contains 15 residues. Germline values: CDR1 SGHTA, CDR2 FQGNSA. The CDR3 loop is CVSSPRGQRYTEAFF. The CDR3 DNA reads as TGTGTCAGCAGCCCTAGAGGACAGAGATACACTGAAGCTTTCTTT.

In its sample, this clonotype was seen a few times. V usage is TRBV29-1 and J usage is TRBJ1-3; maybe TRBD1 (5 bases). The V end was cut by 6 bases, the J end by 5 bases, with 14 bases between. The CDR3 consists of 13 residues. Per germline, CDR1 SQVTM and CDR2 ANQGSEA. In DNA form, the CDR3 reads TGCAGCGTAACCGGGACTGGAAGAAACACCATATATTTT. Amino acid sequence: CSVTGTGRNTIYF.

The rearrangement uses TRBV4-1 and TRBJ1-5; 10 bases agree with TRBD1. From germline, CDR1 is MGHRA and CDR2 YSYEKL. V lost 3 bases and J lost 8; bases outside the gene matches: 1. The CDR3 contains 13 residues. This CDR3 is CASSQTGGEPQHF. CDR3 coding DNA: TGCGCCAGCAGCCAGACAGGGGGCGAGCCCCAGCATTTT.

V and J are TRBV5-5 and TRBJ1-1; D not certain. The CDR3 has 16 amino acids. V lost 0 bases to trimming and J lost 3 bases, with 15 bases between them. The germline V gene has CDR1 SGHKS and CDR2 YYEKEE (reference sequence). The CDR3 spells CASSLGPHDFYTEAFF. In nucleotides, the CDR3 is TGTGCCAGCAGCTTGGGGCCTCATGACTTTTACACTGAAGCTTTCTTT.

V and J are TRBV10-3 and TRBJ2-3; tentatively, D is TRBD1 (6 bases). V lost 5 bases and J lost 1, with 13 bases in between. Germline CDR1 is ENHRY and CDR2 is SYGVKD. This CDR3 spans 15 amino acids. CDR3 bases: TGTGCCATCAGTTACCGGGACACCGGCACAGATACGCAGTATTTT. It is translated as CAISYRDTGTDTQYF.